This T cell receptor beta chain was documented in a study of blood T cell repertoires in COVID-19. As for the study in general: Some COVID-19 samples were acute and others convalescent; all came from the United States, Italy and Spain. In each case, the material was cDNA or gDNA derived from T cells, B-cell-depleted T cells, or PBMCs.

TCRdb's table, derived via immunoSEQ multiplex PCR, lists solely in-frame clones and lacks some. The sample has about 89,000 clones; approximately 90% are singletons. With V trimmed by 0 bases and J by 3 bases, 6 bases remained unmatched. The CDR3 is 16 amino acids. Germline V gene lookup returns CDR1 LGHNT and CDR2 FRNRAP. The chain combines TRBV12-5 with TRBJ2-7, with 9 bases that match TRBD1. The sample consisted of peripheral blood. This clonotype was sampled from a human donor with active COVID-19. The donor label of this sample is uncertain. The CDR3: CASGLVRDREFYEQYF. The CDR3 DNA sequence: TGTGCTAGTGGTTTGGTTAGGGACAGGGAGTTCTACGAGCAGTACTTC.